The 29 T cell receptor beta chains below come from one sample, sequenced in a study of blood T cell repertoires in COVID-19. The table came from immunoSEQ multiplex PCR; TCRdb's copy has only in-frame clones and leaves some out. The repertoire holds more than 60,000 clones, with around 90% as singletons. Sequenced: peripheral blood. These receptors were taken from a human donor in a cohort sampled during active COVID-19.

This chain uses TRBV19 with TRBJ1-5, with 7 bases fitting TRBD1. Trimming at V came to 9 bases and at J to 5 bases, leaving 10 bases not matched to a gene. Per the germline V gene, CDR1 is LNHDA and CDR2 is SQIVND (reference sequence). The CDR3 is made up of 14 amino acids. Here the CDR3 reads CASTPGQRDQPQHF. In DNA, the CDR3 is TGTGCCAGCACCCCGGGACAGCGTGATCAGCCCCAGCATTTT.

V is TRBV5-1 and J is TRBJ2-1; tentative D call: TRBD2 (5 bases). The CDR3 extends over 14 amino acids. Trimming took 4 bases from V and 2 from J, leaving 10 bases between them. The germline V gene encodes CDR1 SGHRS and CDR2 YFSETQ. The CDR3 nucleotides read TGCGCCAGCAGCAGTAGCGTACCCTACAATGAGCAGTTCTTC. Protein sequence: CASSSSVPYNEQFF.

The V gene is TRBV18, the J gene TRBJ2-1, with D hard to call. The germline V gene encodes CDR1 KGHSH and CDR2 LQKENI. CDR3 length equals 15 residues. Trimming removed 0 bases from V and 3 bases from J, with 9 bases in between. The CDR3 DNA is TGTGCCAGCTCACCACCGTCACAGAGCTACAATGAGCAGTTCTTC. Its translation is CASSPPSQSYNEQFF.

The V gene is TRBV19, the J gene TRBJ1-2, with D possibly TRBD1 on 6 matching bases. Trimming stripped 4 bases from V and 7 bases from J, with 16 bases between. This CDR3 contains 14 residues. Germline CDR1 reads LNHDA; CDR2 reads SQIVND (reference sequence). CDR3 sequence: CASSRNQQGFGYTF. CDR3 sequence (DNA): TGTGCCAGTAGTAGGAATCAACAGGGTTTTGGCTACACCTTC.

In the case of this clone: At one of its ends the junction is not consistent with the germline gene, which may arise from a read error. The chain is built from TRBV29-1 and TRBJ2-3; TRBD2 matches 7 bases. Germline values: CDR1 SQVTM, CDR2 ANQGSEA. The CDR3 loop spans 15 amino acids. CDR3 in DNA: TGCAGCGTGGGACTAACGCGGTTGAGCACAGATACACAGTATTTT. Its protein is CSVGLTRLSTDTQYF.

The V and J genes are TRBV18 and TRBJ1-2; no definite D call. The V gene lost 0 bases and the J gene lost 5 bases, with 10 bases spanning the gap. The CDR3 has 14 amino acids. Germline V lookup: CDR1 KGHSH, CDR2 LQKENI. The DNA of the CDR3 is TGTGCCAGCTCACCACCGGCAGCCGGGTATGGCTACACCTTC. It translates to CASSPPAAGYGYTF.

J is TRBJ1-1 and V is TRBV6-5; D remains ambiguous. CDR3 size: 14 residues. Trimming stripped 0 bases from V and 5 bases from J, with 10 bases between. The germline gives CDR1 MNHEY, CDR2 SVGAGI. CDR3 sequence reads: CASSYSEGSTEAFF. The CDR3 DNA reads as TGTGCCAGCAGTTACTCGGAAGGGAGTACTGAAGCTTTCTTT.

The chain joins TRBV5-1 to TRBJ2-1; 7 nucleotides line up with TRBD2. This CDR3 comprises 14 residues. Germline CDR1 SGHRS, CDR2 YFSETQ. The V segment lost 4 bases and the J segment 8 bases; nucleotides outside the gene matches: 9. The CDR3 loop is CASSLDRGGDEQFF. DNA for the CDR3: TGCGCCAGCAGCCTAGACCGGGGAGGGGATGAGCAGTTCTTC.

The J gene is TRBJ2-1, the V gene TRBV6-5; D might be TRBD1 (6 bases). This CDR3 has 13 amino acids. V was pared by 6 bases and J by 9 bases, with 15 bases between. Per the germline V gene, CDR1 is MNHEY and CDR2 is SVGAGI. CDR3 sequence (DNA): TGTGCCAGCAGCCCCAGGGGTGCGAGTGAGCAGTTCTTC. Its translation is CASSPRGASEQFF.

The J gene is TRBJ2-7, the V gene TRBV5-4; 9 bases are a match to TRBD2. The CDR3 runs 16 residues. CDR1 and CDR2 from the germline V gene are SGHNT and YYREEE (reference sequence). The CDR3 nucleotides are TGTGCGGACACGCTTTGGTTAGCGGGGGCTTACTACGAGCAGTACTTC. Its protein is CADTLWLAGAYYEQYF. Supplemented by reference TRBV5-4 and TRBJ2-7, the full variable domain reads ETGVTQSPTHLIKTRGQQVTLRCSSQSGHNTVSWYQQALGQGPQFIFQYYREEENGRGNFPPRFSGLQFPNYSSELNVNALELDDSALYLCADTLWLAGAYYEQYFGPGTRLTVT.

The rearrangement uses TRBV3-1 (or the pseudogene TRBV3-2) and TRBJ1-2, with D unclear. Between the trimmed V and J ends, which lost 1 base and 0 bases, there was a span of 15 bases. CDR3 length equals 17 residues. The germline V gene has CDR1 LGHDT and CDR2 YNNKEL (reference sequence). The CDR3 nucleotides read TGTGCCAGCAGCCAAGGGGGAGAGATTAAAGCTAACTATGGCTACACCTTC. Translated, it gives CASSQGGEIKANYGYTF.

The rearrangement uses TRBV4-3 and TRBJ2-7; 7 nucleotides agree with TRBD1. Germline CDR1 and CDR2: LGHNA and YSLEER. V lost 1 base and J lost 3; bases outside the gene matches: 0. This CDR3 region has 13 residues. The CDR3 spells CASSQGTGYEQYF. Written as DNA, the CDR3 is TGCGCCAGCAGCCAAGGGACAGGCTACGAGCAGTACTTC.

This rearrangement joins TRBV30 to TRBJ2-1, with 8 bases identical to TRBD2. The CDR3 has 16 amino acids. Germline assignment: CDR1 GTSNPN and CDR2 SVGIG (reference sequence). Trimming took 0 bases from V and 6 from J; bases not matched to a gene: 10. CDR3 bases: TGTGCCTGGAGTGTACGCGGGGGGTTCTTGGGCAATGAGCAGTTCTTC. Residues: CAWSVRGGFLGNEQFF.

The V gene is TRBV5-1, the J gene TRBJ1-4, with D unresolved. CDR1 SGHRS and CDR2 YFSETQ come from the germline V gene. Trimming removed 4 bases from V and 5 bases from J, with 12 bases in between. This CDR3 is 14 amino acids long. CDR3 amino acids: CASSDTAVNEKLFF. In DNA form, the CDR3 reads TGCGCCAGCAGCGATACAGCAGTAAATGAAAAACTGTTTTTT.

This chain links TRBV6-2 or TRBV6-3 with TRBJ1-2; TRBD1 matches at 8 bases. Germline V gene data show CDR1 as MNHEY and CDR2 as SVGEGT. This CDR3 contains 14 residues. Trimming took 6 bases from V and 4 from J; bases not matched to a gene: 7. The CDR3 bases are TGTGCCAGCAGCCGCCCCCAGGGGGCCTATGGCTACACCTTC. It is translated as CASSRPQGAYGYTF.

This chain links TRBV6-1 with TRBJ2-1; D remains unclear. V shed 1 base and J shed 14 bases, with 9 bases lying between them. Looked up from germline, CDR1 is MNHNS and CDR2 is SASEGT. CDR3 length: 11 residues. The DNA of the CDR3 is TGTGCCAGCAGTGAAGAAAGGAGAGAGTTCTTC. Its protein product is CASSEERREFF.

This clone was observed once. The chain employs TRBV7-3 and TRBJ2-3; D is perhaps TRBD1 (5 bases). Germline assignment: CDR1 SGHTA and CDR2 FQGTGA. V lost 5 bases, J lost 2 bases, and 11 bases lay in between. This CDR3 has 14 amino acids. The chain's CDR3 is CASSGLGATDTQYF. Written as DNA, the CDR3 is TGTGCCAGCAGCGGGCTAGGGGCCACAGATACGCAGTATTTT.

The chain recombines TRBV4-3 with TRBJ1-3; the match to TRBD1 covers 7 bases. V was pared by 4 bases and J by 1 base, with 4 bases of the junction left unmatched. Germline loops: CDR1 LGHNA, CDR2 YSLEER. The CDR3 is 15 residues long. CDR3 bases: TGCGCCAGCAGCCGGGGGGACAGATCTGGAAACACCATATATTTT. It codes for CASSRGDRSGNTIYF.

The chain is built from TRBV18 and TRBJ2-1, with 7 bases lining up with TRBD2. This CDR3 spans 14 amino acids. Germline trimming cut 1 base from V and 9 bases from J; bases unmatched to any gene: 6. In germline, CDR1 is KGHSH, CDR2 LQKENI. CDR3 sequence reads: CASSPQSGNSEQFF. As DNA, the CDR3 is TGTGCCAGCTCACCACAAAGCGGGAATAGTGAGCAGTTCTTC.

The gene calls are TRBV18 and TRBJ2-2, with 11 bases fitting TRBD1. The germline CDR1 and CDR2 sequences are KGHSH and LQKENI. The CDR3 is 16 residues long. Trimming took 0 bases from V and 6 from J; bases not matched to a gene: 3. CDR3 sequence: CASSPPGTGGAGELFF. The CDR3 DNA reads as TGTGCCAGCTCACCACCGGGGACAGGGGGAGCCGGGGAGCTGTTTTTT. The entire variable domain, with the rest obtained from reference TRBV18 and TRBJ2-2, is as follows: NAGVMQNPRHLVRRRGQEARLRCSPMKGHSHVYWYRQLPEEGLKFMVYLQKENIIDESGMPKERFSAEFPKEGPSILRIQQVVRGDSAAYFCASSPPGTGGAGELFFGEGSRLTVL.

The rearrangement links TRBV6-2 or TRBV6-3 to TRBJ2-5; 7 bases line up with TRBD1. Germline values: CDR1 MNHEY, CDR2 SVGEGT. This CDR3 is built from 19 residues. Unmatched junction bases numbered 17, after V lost 2 bases and J lost 2 bases. The CDR3 protein is CASSYRPGTAIRFQETQYF. The CDR3 coding sequence is TGTGCCAGCAGTTACCGGCCGGGGACAGCCATTCGCTTTCAAGAGACCCAGTACTTC.

J is TRBJ2-5 and V is TRBV5-1; TRBD2 agrees at 10 bases. V was pared by 4 bases and J by 4 bases, with 1 base of the junction left unmatched. This CDR3 has 13 residues. The V gene's germline CDR1 is SGHRS and CDR2 YFSETQ. Written as DNA, the CDR3 is TGCGCCAGCAGCGGGACTAGCGCAGAGACCCAGTACTTC. This sequence encodes CASSGTSAETQYF.

The rearrangement links TRBV27 to TRBJ2-7, with 9 positions matching TRBD1. The J segment lost 3 bases and the V segment lost 6 bases, leaving 3 bases of the junction unmatched. Looked up from germline, CDR1 is MNHEY and CDR2 is SMNVEV (reference sequence). This CDR3 contains 13 residues. The CDR3 coding sequence is TGTGCCAGCAGGAGGGACAGGGACTACGAGCAGTACTTC. This sequence encodes CASRRDRDYEQYF.

V usage is TRBV4-3 and J usage is TRBJ2-7; 9 bases map to TRBD2. The CDR3 is 16 amino acids. Germline V gene lookup returns CDR1 LGHNA and CDR2 YSLEER. J lost 2 bases, V lost 3 bases, and 8 bases had no gene match. The CDR3 sequence is CASSQPLGGGAYEQYF. The DNA of the CDR3 is TGCGCCAGCAGCCAGCCACTGGGCGGGGGGGCCTACGAGCAGTACTTC.

The sample holds one count of this clone. The chain joins TRBV10-3 to TRBJ2-1; TRBD1 agrees at 7 bases. The CDR3 length is 15 residues. Per germline, CDR1 ENHRY and CDR2 SYGVKD. Trimming at V came to 3 bases and at J to 6 bases, leaving 8 bases not matched to a gene. CDR3 amino acids: CAISEGLGGLNEQFF. For the CDR3, the DNA is TGTGCCATCAGTGAAGGCCTAGGGGGCCTCAATGAGCAGTTCTTC.

The chain links TRBV2 to TRBJ1-1; 7 bases are a match to TRBD1. CDR3 length: 15 residues. Trimming at V came to 6 bases and at J to 4 bases, leaving 11 bases not matched to a gene. Germline CDR1 and CDR2: SNHLY and FYNNEI. CDR3 residues: CASSVPTGLATEAFF. In DNA, the CDR3 is TGTGCCAGCAGCGTTCCGACAGGGCTGGCCACTGAAGCTTTCTTT.

This clone was observed a single time. The chain has TRBV7-3 and TRBJ2-1; TRBD2 matches at 14 bases. Germline V lookup: CDR1 SGHTA, CDR2 FQGTGA. CDR3 size: 20 residues. V was pared by 5 bases and J by 3 bases, with 15 bases of the junction left unmatched. CDR3 coding DNA: TGTGCCAGCAGCCATTGCTGGTGGGGACTAGCGGGGGACCTCTACAATGAGCAGTTCTTC. Protein: CASSHCWWGLAGDLYNEQFF. Full variable domain (remainder filled in from reference TRBV7-3 and TRBJ2-1): GAGVSQTPSNKVTEKGKYVELRCDPISGHTALYWYRQSLGQGPEFLIYFQGTGAADDSGLPNDRFFAVRPEGSVSTLKIQRTERGDSAVYLCASSHCWWGLAGDLYNEQFFGPGTRLTVL.

The chain employs TRBV10-3 and TRBJ1-6; 8 nucleotides line up with TRBD1. This CDR3 spans 16 amino acids. The J segment lost 7 bases and the V segment lost 1 base, leaving 6 bases of the junction unmatched. In germline, CDR1 is ENHRY, CDR2 SYGVKD. CDR3: CAISEFETGDNSPLHF. The CDR3 coding sequence is TGTGCCATCAGTGAGTTTGAGACAGGGGACAATTCACCCCTCCACTTT.

The chain links TRBV4-1 to TRBJ1-6, with 10 bases matching TRBD1. Germline CDR1 and CDR2: MGHRA and YSYEKL. The junction had 9 bases not matched to a gene; V was cut back by 3 bases and J by 1 base. The CDR3 is 19 amino acids. CDR3 DNA: TGCGCCAGCAGCCATGACCCCCGGGACAGGGGATCCTATAATTCACCCCTCCACTTT. Residues: CASSHDPRDRGSYNSPLHF.